This T cell receptor beta chain is from a study of blood T cell repertoires in COVID-19. At the level of the study: Collection of acute and convalescent COVID-19 samples took place in the United States, Italy and Spain. T cells, B-cell-depleted T cells, or PBMCs supplied cDNA or gDNA.

Study processing details: Reference gene primer amplification in the assay estimated nucleated cell counts. Generated by immunoSEQ multiplex PCR, the TCRdb table keeps only in-frame clones and is missing some. D and trimming were read from the DNA, whereas the V and J calls and clone size are those reported in that table. The table lists roughly 280,000 clones, around 90% of them singletons, with roughly 2.2% in the top ten. Sequenced input: peripheral blood. The sequence came from a man between 50 and 59 years old with acute or convalescent COVID-19.

In DNA form, the CDR3 reads TGTGCCAGCAGTTATGGACAAGTCACAGATACGCAGTATTTT. Protein sequence: CASSYGQVTDTQYF. This chain connects TRBV11-2 to TRBJ2-3, with D possibly TRBD1 on 5 matching bases. CDR3 length equals 14 residues. Germline CDR1 and CDR2: SGHAT and FQNNGV. V lost 6 bases to trimming and J lost 2 bases, with 12 bases between them.